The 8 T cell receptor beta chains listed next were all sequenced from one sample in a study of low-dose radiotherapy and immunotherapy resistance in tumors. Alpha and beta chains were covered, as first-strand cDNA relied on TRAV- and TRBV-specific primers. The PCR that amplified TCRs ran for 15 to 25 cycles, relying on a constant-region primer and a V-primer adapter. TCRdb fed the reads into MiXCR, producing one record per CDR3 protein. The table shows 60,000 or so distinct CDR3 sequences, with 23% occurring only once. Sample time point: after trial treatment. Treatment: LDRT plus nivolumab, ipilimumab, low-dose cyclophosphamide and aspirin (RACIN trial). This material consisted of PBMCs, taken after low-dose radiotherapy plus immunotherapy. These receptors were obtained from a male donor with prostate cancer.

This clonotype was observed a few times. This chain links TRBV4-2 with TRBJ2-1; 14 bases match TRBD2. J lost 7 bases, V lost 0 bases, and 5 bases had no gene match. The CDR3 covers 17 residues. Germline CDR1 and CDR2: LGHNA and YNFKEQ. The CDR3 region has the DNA TGTGCCAGCAGCCAAGAGACTAGCGGGGGGGCCGGGAATGAGCAGTTCTTC. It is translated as CASSQETSGGAGNEQFF.

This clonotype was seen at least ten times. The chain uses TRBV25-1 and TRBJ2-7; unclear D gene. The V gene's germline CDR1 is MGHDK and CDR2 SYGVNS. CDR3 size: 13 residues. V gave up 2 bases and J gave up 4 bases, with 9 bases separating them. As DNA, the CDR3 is TGTGCCAGCAGTGAAGGGTCAATTTACGAGCAGTACTTC. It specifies CASSEGSIYEQYF.

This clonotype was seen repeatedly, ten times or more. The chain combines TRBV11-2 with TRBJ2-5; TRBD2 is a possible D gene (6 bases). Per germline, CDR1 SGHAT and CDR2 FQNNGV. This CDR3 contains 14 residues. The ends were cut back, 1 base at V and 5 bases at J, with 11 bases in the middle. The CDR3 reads CASSLAGVLETQYF. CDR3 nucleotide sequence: TGTGCCAGCAGCTTAGCGGGAGTTCTGGAGACCCAGTACTTC. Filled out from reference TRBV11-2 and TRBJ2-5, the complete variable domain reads EAGVAQSPRYKIIEKRQSVAFWCNPISGHATLYWYQQILGQGPKLLIQFQNNGVVDDSQLPKDRFSAERLKGVDSTLKIQPAKLEDSAVYLCASSLAGVLETQYFGPGTRLLVL.

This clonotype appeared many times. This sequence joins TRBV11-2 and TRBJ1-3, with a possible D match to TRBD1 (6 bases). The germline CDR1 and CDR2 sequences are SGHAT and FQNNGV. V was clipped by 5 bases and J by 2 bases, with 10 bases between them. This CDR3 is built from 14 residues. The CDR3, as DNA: TGTGCCAGCAGCCCCTGGGGGCCTGGAAACACCATATATTTT. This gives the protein CASSPWGPGNTIYF.

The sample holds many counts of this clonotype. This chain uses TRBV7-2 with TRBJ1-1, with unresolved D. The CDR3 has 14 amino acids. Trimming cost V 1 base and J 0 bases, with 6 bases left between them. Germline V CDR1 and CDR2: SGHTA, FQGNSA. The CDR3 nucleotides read TGTGCCAGCAGCTTAGGGTACCTGAACACTGAAGCTTTCTTT. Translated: CASSLGYLNTEAFF.

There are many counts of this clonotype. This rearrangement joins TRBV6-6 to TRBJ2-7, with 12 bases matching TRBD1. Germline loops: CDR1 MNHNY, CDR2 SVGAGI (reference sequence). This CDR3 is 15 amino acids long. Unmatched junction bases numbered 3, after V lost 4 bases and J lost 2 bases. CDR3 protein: CASSFRDRGPYEQYF. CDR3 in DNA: TGTGCCAGCAGTTTCCGGGACAGGGGGCCCTACGAGCAGTACTTC.

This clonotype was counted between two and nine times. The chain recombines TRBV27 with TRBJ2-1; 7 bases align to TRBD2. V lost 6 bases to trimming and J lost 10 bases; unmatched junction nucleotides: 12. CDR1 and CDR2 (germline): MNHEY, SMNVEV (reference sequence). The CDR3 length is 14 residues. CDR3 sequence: CASSRPGLTEEQFF. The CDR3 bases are TGTGCCAGCAGCAGGCCGGGACTAACAGAAGAGCAGTTCTTC.

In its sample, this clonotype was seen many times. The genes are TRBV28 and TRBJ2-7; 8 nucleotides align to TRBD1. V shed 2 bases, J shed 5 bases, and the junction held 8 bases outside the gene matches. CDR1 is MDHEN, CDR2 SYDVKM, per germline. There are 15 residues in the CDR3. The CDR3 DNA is TGTGCCAGCAGTTTAGCCGGAGACAGGGGAAACGAGCAGTACTTC. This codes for CASSLAGDRGNEQYF.